The clone carrying this T cell receptor beta chain was seen just once. The CDR3 loop spans 13 amino acids. V was trimmed by 11 bases and J by 4 bases, leaving 17 bases between them. Germline V lookup: CDR1 MDHEN, CDR2 SYDVKM. This entry is derived from a study of blood T cell repertoires in COVID-19. Across the study: The study drew acute and convalescent COVID-19 samples from the United States, Italy and Spain. PBMCs, B-cell-depleted T cells, or T cells provided the cDNA or gDNA that made up the material.

Authors' processing steps: Reference gene primer amplification in the assay estimated nucleated cell counts. The repertoire was sequenced with immunoSEQ multiplex PCR; TCRdb's copy has only in-frame clones and lacks some. V and J calls and clone size are given by that table; D and trimming were obtained from the DNA. This sample has about 100,000 clones, with 70% to 80% found just once. The chain is built from TRBV28 and TRBJ1-1; TRBD1 is a possible D gene (6 bases). The source material was peripheral blood. This TCR derives from an older man with active or convalescent COVID-19. This CDR3 is CAGRGAEGTEAFF. The CDR3 DNA reads as TGTGCCGGACGGGGGGCAGAGGGCACTGAAGCTTTCTTT. Complete variable domain (other parts from reference TRBV28 and TRBJ1-1): DVKVTQSSRYLVKRTGEKVFLECVQDMDHENMFWYRQDPGLGLRLIYFSYDVKMKEKGDIPEGYSVSREKKERFSLILESASTNQTSMYLCAGRGAEGTEAFFGQGTRLTVV.